This is a list of T cell receptor beta chains from one sample in a study of blood T cells in healthy people across ages. Via MiXCR, TCRdb re-called the 5' RACE reads, giving one row per CDR3 protein. The sample records roughly 830,000 distinct CDR3 sequences, roughly 60% being singletons. Source material: blood. These receptors all stem from a man aged 25 to 45 in good health. Both conserved end residues are part of each CDR3. The order of the fields is V gene, J gene, CDR3 protein.

TRBV10-3	-	CAISGGRGLHEQYF
TRBV20-1	TRBJ1-5	CSARVDRGLMGNQPQHF
TRBV6-6	TRBJ2-5	CASSYLGTNNEQYF
TRBV29-1	-	CSVEGDRGPPYEQYF
TRBV10-3	-	CAIRTGTHNEQYF
TRBV13	TRBJ2-7	CASSFRPGTLSSYEQYF
TRBV20-1	TRBJ2-1	CSVRGDNEQFF
TRBV7-2	TRBJ2-7	CASSLVPAGGYEQYF
TRBV5-6	TRBJ1-2	CASSPKDSYYGYTF
TRBV20-1	TRBJ2-1	CSAKMLGSYNEQFF
TRBV5-1	TRBJ2-7	CASGNGYGGEQYF
TRBV27	TRBJ2-4	CASSSLTGEAKNIQYF
TRBV9	TRBJ1-4	CASSAKFAGRFNEKLFF
TRBV5-6	-	CASSLWDRVNEQYF
TRBV7-9	TRBJ2-7	CASSPTARTETYEQYF
TRBV10-3	TRBJ1-1	CAIRQVNTEAFF
TRBV20-1	TRBJ2-1	CSAREGENEQFF
TRBV29-1	TRBJ2-3	CSVEAGASTDTQYF
TRBV20-1	-	CSAVLGAGAPDGNEQFF
TRBV29-1	TRBJ2-3	CSVEEGTTSTDTQYF
TRBV12-3/TRBV12-4	TRBJ2-1	CASSLRRRDNEQFF
TRBV7-2	TRBJ1-2	CASSRGRNTYGYTF
TRBV28	TRBJ1-4	CASSFPMTGANEKLFF
TRBV10-3	TRBJ1-1	CAISVSGQAEAFF
TRBV5-5	-	CASSLIEDYEQYF
TRBV27	TRBJ1-4	CASQARGASEKLFF
TRBV6-4	-	CASSRLAGTYNEQYF
TRBV29-1	TRBJ2-3	CSVEGSGGGTDTQYF
TRBV20-1	TRBJ2-7	CSARDLRTSVYEQYF
TRBV20-1	TRBJ2-5	CSAREWTGGRETQYF
TRBV4-2	TRBJ2-5	CASSQEKGFETQYF
TRBV9	TRBJ1-2	CASSGGARGGYTF
TRBV20-1	TRBJ1-2	CSALWDSTNYGYTF
TRBV2	TRBJ2-3	CASIDRGSGTDTQYF
TRBV28	TRBJ1-4	CASSPLRTATNEKLFF
TRBV4-2	-	CASSQGLDKKRTQYF
TRBV29-1	TRBJ1-1	CSVEAGRNTEAFF
TRBV28	-	CASSTTGLNFYEQYF
TRBV5-5	TRBJ2-7	CASSSHGQGIYEQYF
TRBV7-2	-	CASSLADRPDATQYF
TRBV28	TRBJ1-2	CASSALQELNYGYTF
TRBV20-1	TRBJ2-4	CSAGTGRFENIQYF
TRBV4-3	TRBJ2-3	CASRGYLGSTDTQYF
TRBV20-1	TRBJ2-2	CSARVMGHTGELFF
TRBV28	TRBJ2-5	CASRPDTPYQETQYF
TRBV6-5	-	CASSYSGGATETQYF